This T cell receptor (beta chain) comes out of a study of spatial heterogeneity in lung cancer. Time point in this sample: blood at routine non-recurrence follow-up after resection. Researchers sequenced whole RNA taken from tumor, nontumor lung or frozen PBMC without sorting. MiXCR was run by TCRdb on the 5' RACE reads, yielding one entry per CDR3 protein. The table has about 29,000 distinct CDR3 sequences, roughly a tenth seen once. This clonotype showed up many times. The origin of this receptor is a female donor with early-stage non-small cell lung cancer. The specimen comprised PBMCs, sampled at follow-up.

The CDR3 is CASSSLSSSYEQYF. The CDR3, as DNA: TGTGCCAGCAGTTCATTATCCAGCTCCTACGAGCAGTACTTC. The chain combines TRBV12-3 or TRBV12-4 with TRBJ2-7, with unresolved D. V lost 4 bases to trimming and J lost 0 bases, with 10 bases between them. This CDR3 has 14 amino acids.